The TCR beta chain described here comes from a study of shared clonotypes between healthy human individuals. Study-wide findings and caveats: Naive subsets typically showed greater estimated richness than memory subsets.

An assay was performed, and its level was deep. Genomic DNA of each subset was evenly split across several immunoSEQ plates. Repertoires were generated with immunoSEQ multiplex PCR, while TCRdb's copy carries only in-frame clones and drops some. The table lists 2 million to 2.5 million clones, 85% to 95% of them singletons. Turning to this clone: The antigen is unknown.

Per germline, CDR1 SGHAT and CDR2 FQNNGV. Trimming removed 8 bases at V and 5 bases at J, with 12 bases between. The CDR3 extends over 12 amino acids. Division of CD4+ cells produced a CD45RA+ naive subset and a CD45RA-negative memory subset. This TCR came from a man between 18 and 29 years old in good health. Some clones in this sample may be carry-over from other donors' samples. This chain connects TRBV11-2 to TRBJ2-5; perhaps TRBD2 as D (5 bases). Material for sequencing was naive CD4+ T cells from PBMCs. Documented subset: CD45RA+ positively selected. The CDR3: CASSVRDETQYF. The CDR3 DNA reads TGTGCCAGCTCTGTCCGGGATGAGACCCAGTACTTC.